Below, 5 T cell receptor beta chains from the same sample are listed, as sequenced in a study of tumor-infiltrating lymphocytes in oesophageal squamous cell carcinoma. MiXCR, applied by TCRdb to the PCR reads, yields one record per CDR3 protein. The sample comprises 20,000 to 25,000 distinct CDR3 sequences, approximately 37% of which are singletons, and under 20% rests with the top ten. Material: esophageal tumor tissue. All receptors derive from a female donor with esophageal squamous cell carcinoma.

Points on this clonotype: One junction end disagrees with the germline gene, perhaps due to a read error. The CDR3 reads CAISARLQETQSF. The CDR3 DNA follows: TGTGCCATCAGTGCAAGGCTACAAGAGACCCAGTCCTTC. This rearrangement joins TRBV10-3 to TRBJ2-5; D gene ambiguous. Germline V gene data show CDR1 as ENHRY and CDR2 as SYGVKD. This CDR3 contains 13 residues.

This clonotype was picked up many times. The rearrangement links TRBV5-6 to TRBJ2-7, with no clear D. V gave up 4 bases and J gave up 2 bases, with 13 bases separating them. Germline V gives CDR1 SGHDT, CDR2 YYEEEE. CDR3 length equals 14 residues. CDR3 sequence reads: CASSPVRVPYEQYF. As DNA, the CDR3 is TGTGCCAGCAGCCCCGTAAGGGTGCCCTACGAGCAGTACTTC.

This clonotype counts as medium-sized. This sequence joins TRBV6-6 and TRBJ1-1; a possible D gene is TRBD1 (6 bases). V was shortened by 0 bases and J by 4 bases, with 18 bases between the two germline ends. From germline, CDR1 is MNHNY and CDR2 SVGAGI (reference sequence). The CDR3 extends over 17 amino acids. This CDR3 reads CASSYSKSGVGSTEAFF. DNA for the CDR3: TGTGCCAGCAGTTACTCGAAATCAGGGGTCGGATCCACTGAAGCTTTCTTT.

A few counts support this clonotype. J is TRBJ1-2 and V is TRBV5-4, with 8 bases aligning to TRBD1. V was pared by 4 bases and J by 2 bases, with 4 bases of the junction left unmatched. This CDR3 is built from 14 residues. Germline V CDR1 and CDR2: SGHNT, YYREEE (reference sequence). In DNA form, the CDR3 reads TGTGCCAGCAGCCGCGACAGGGGCAACTATGGCTACACCTTC. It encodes CASSRDRGNYGYTF.

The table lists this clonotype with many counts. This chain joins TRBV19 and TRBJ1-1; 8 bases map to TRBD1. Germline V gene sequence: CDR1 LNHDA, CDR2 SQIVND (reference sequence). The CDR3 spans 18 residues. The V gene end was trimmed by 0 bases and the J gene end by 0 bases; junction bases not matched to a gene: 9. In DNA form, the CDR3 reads TGTGCCAGTAGTATAGATCCCGGCAGGGGGCGCGTGAACACTGAAGCTTTCTTT. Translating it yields CASSIDPGRGRVNTEAFF.